The present T cell receptor beta chain was sequenced within a study of follicular helper T cells after annual influenza vaccination (TCRdb year 2017). The study in broad terms: After each seasonal influenza vaccination, blood samples were collected on days 0, 7 and 28. The 2015 samples were processed right after collection, while the 2013-2014 samples were cryopreserved. One week after vaccination, a second recruited cohort of more than nine subjects (Table S1) displayed a similar ICOS+CD38+ cTfh response. Six subjects had multi-year samples: four covered two vaccination seasons and two covered three seasons. To study recall of cTfh clones, some subjects were followed across successive annual vaccinations spanning the 2013-2014, 2014-2015 and 2015-2016 seasons. What the study reported, not specific to this receptor: With successive annual vaccinations, a recurrent oligoclonal ICOS+CD38+ cTfh response was recalled, and this response contained tetramer and AIM influenza-specific clonotypes. ICOS+CD38+ cTfh clonality correlated with the frequency of that population, and its change correlated with the change in circulating plasmablast frequency. Only roughly 10-21% of analyzed cells yielded productive TCRB sequences, so sampling of rare clonotypes was not possible. Day 7 ICOS+CD38+ clones were most often found later in ICOS-CD38- cTfh, suggesting that subset may serve as a memory reservoir.

This clone was picked up a small number of times. The specificity of this receptor is unknown. No much larger clone is present one base from it, and per-base qualities are unavailable. Library creation used the immunoSEQ multiplex PCR assay. Adaptive Biotechnologies carried out TCRB amplification, library preparation, sequencing and preliminary bioinformatics at Survey level resolution. TCRB sequencing used multiplex PCR amplification of genomic DNA from sorted cTfh populations. The authors' pipeline ran thus. Clonality was calculated in R as 1 minus normalized Shannon entropy, and the Gini index was computed with the R package ineq. The overlap score was defined as the summed counts of shared sequences divided by the total counts of all sequences in both compared samples. Significance of shared clonotypes was assessed by Fisher's exact test, with a theoretical repertoire of 10^7 TCRB sequences assumed. TCRdb carries this immuneACCESS record with in-frame sequences only. Its versions omit some clonotypes, under half of them owing to an unresolved V gene in the studies checked, with the rest unexplained. Clone size and the V and J calls come from that table; the DNA yielded D and trimming. The sample profile shows some 1,300 clones; about 63% of them were found once. The ten largest clones add up to 5% to 5.5% of the sample.

From the germline V gene (reference sequence), CDR1 is LNHNV and CDR2 is YYDKDF. Deletion took 0 bases off V and 4 bases off J, with a span of 6 bases between the germline ends. The cysteine opens and the phenylalanine closes a CDR3 of 13 amino acids. Of all the DNA, just the CDR3 is kept, 39 bases in frame from base 1. The sample's time point label is to be understood as: 2014-2015 season, 7 days after vaccination. Adults received seasonal inactivated influenza vaccine (Fluvarix), and TCRB sequencing tracked sorted blood CD4 subsets before and after vaccination. To be eligible, subjects had to live in the community and must not have received influenza vaccine in the previous 6 months. Influenza vaccine contraindications, substance abuse, HIV/AIDS, active malignancy, immunomodulatory medication and active illness such as respiratory infection were included among the exclusion criteria. Per time point, between about 40 and 110 mL of blood was sampled. Circulating Tfh were defined as non-naive CD4+CXCR5+PD-1+ cells, and these cells were sorted into ICOS+CD38+ and ICOS-CD38- fractions. Ficoll-Paque PLUS or SepMate separation was used to isolate PBMC. Before DNA extraction, cell subsets were sorted from PBMC on a BD FACS Aria.

The sequencing used CXCR5+ CD38+ circulating T follicular helper cells from blood, collected 7 days after influenza vaccination. The cell subset or site label corresponds to: circulating Tfh, non-naive CD4+CXCR5+PD-1+ (ICOS+CD38+ or ICOS-CD38-). The sequence was collected from an adult who received the influenza vaccine. The chain is made from TRBV15 and TRBJ1-1; the D gene remains uncertain. The CDR3 protein: CATSRETVTEAFF. The nucleotide sequence is TGTGCCACCAGCAGAGAAACAGTCACTGAAGCTTTCTTT.